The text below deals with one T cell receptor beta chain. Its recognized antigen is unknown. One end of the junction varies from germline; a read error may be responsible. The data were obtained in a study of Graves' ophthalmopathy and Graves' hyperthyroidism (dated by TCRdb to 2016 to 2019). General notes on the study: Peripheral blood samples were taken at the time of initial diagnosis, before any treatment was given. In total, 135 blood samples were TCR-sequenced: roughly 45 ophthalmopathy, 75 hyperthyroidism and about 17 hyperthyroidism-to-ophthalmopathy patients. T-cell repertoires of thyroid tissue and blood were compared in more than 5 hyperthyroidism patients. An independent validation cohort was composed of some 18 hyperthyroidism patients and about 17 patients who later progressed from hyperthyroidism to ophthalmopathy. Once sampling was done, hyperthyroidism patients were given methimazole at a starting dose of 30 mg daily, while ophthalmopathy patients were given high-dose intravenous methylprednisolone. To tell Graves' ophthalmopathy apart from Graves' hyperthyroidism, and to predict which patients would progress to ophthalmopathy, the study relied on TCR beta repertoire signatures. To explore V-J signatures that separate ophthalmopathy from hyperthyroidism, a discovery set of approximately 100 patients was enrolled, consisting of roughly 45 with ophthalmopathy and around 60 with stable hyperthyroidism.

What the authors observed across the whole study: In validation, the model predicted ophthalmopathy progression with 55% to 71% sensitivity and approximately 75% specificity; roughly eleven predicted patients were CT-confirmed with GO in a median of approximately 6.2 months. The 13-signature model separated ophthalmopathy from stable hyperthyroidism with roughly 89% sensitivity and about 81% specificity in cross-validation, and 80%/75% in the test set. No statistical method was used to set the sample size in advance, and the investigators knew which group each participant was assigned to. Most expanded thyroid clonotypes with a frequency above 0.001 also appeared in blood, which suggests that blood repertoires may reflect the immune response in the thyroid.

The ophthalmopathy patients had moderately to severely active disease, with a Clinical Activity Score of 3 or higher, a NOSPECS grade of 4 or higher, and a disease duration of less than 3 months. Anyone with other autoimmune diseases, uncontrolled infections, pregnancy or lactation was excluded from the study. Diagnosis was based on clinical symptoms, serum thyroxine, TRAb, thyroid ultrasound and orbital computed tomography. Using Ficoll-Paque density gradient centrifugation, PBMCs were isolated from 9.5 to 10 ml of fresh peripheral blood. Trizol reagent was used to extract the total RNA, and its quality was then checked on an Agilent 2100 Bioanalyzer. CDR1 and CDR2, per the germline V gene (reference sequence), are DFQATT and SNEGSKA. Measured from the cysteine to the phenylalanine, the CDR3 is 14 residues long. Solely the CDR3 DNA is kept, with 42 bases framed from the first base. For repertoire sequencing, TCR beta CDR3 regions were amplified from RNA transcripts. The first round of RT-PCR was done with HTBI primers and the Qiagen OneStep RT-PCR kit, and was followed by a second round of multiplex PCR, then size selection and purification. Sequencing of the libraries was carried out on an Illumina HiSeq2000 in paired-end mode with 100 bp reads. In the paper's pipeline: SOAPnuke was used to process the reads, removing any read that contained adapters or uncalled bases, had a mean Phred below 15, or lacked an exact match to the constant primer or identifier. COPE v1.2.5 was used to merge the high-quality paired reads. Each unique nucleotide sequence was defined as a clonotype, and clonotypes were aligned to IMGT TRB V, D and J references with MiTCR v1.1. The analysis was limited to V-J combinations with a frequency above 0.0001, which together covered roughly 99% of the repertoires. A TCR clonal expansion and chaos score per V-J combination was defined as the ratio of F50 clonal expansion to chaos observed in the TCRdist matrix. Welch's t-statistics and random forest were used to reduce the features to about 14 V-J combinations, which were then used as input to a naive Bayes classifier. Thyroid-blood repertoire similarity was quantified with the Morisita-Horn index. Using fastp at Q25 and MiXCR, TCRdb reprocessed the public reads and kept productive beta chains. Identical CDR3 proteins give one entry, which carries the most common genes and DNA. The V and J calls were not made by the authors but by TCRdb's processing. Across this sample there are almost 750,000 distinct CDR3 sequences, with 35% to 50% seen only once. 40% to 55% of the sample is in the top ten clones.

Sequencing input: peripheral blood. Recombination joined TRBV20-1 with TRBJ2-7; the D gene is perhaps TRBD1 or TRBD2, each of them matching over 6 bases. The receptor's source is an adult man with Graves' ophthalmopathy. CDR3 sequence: CSASQDLMGGRAMF. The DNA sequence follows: TGCAGTGCTAGTCAGGATCTTATGGGGGGCAGGGCGATGTTC.